These 3 T cell receptor beta chains came from one sample sequenced in a study of response to subunit inactivated influenza vaccine. TCRdb ran MiXCR on the RT-PCR reads and lists one entry per CDR3 protein. This table holds 450,000 to 550,000 distinct CDR3 sequences, 25% found once. The input for sequencing was CD4+ T cells sorted from PBMCs, taken roughly 5 days after vaccination. The receptors were gathered from a man aged 50-60 years who received an inactivated influenza vaccine.

V gene TRBV20-1 combines with J gene TRBJ2-5; D might be TRBD1 (6 bases). Trimming removed 5 bases from V and 1 base from J, with 11 bases in between. Germline V gene lookup returns CDR1 DFQATT and CDR2 SNEGSKA (reference sequence). The CDR3 spans 13 residues. CDR3 residues: CSASGATQETQYF. CDR3 in DNA: TGCAGTGCTTCAGGGGCCACCCAAGAGACCCAGTACTTC.

The V and J genes are TRBV20-1 and TRBJ2-4, with 8 bases matching TRBD1. Germline loops: CDR1 DFQATT, CDR2 SNEGSKA (reference sequence). The CDR3 is 14 residues long. J lost 6 bases, V lost 1 base, and 5 bases had no gene match. CDR3 in DNA: TGCAGTGCTAGAGCAGGGGGCGCGGGAAACATTCAGTACTTC. This translates into CSARAGGAGNIQYF.

This clonotype was recorded many times. V is TRBV14 and J is TRBJ2-5; 7 positions match TRBD2. Germline V gene data show CDR1 as SGHDN and CDR2 as FVKESK. Germline trimming cut 3 bases from V and 5 bases from J; bases unmatched to any gene: 3. The CDR3 has 13 residues. CDR3 sequence: CASSQGGRETQYF. Written as DNA, the CDR3 is TGTGCCAGCAGCCAGGGGGGGAGGGAGACCCAGTACTTC.